This TCR beta chain was documented in a study of CD8 T cells in ankylosing spondylitis. Quantitative 5'-RACE with molecular barcodes generated TCR beta libraries. One entry per CDR3 protein results from TCRdb running MiXCR on the 5' RACE reads. Among about 540,000 distinct CDR3 sequences, approximately 11% were seen once, and the ten largest hold 6.5% to 7%. This clonotype was seen a few times. Its target is not known. General study points: Earlier literature documents some of the motif variants in reactive arthritis synovial fluid and blood. A TCR beta motif made of roughly eight highly homologous variants seemed typical of ankylosing spondylitis blood. Reportedly, disease-linked clones are significantly enriched in ankylosing spondylitis patients' matched synovial fluid. Disease-linked clones were CD8+ and relatively rare in peripheral blood.

V shed 5 bases, J shed 7 bases, and the junction held 9 bases outside the gene matches. The CDR3 totals 15 residues. The V and J genes are TRBV12-3 or TRBV12-4 and TRBJ1-4; 8 nucleotides agree with TRBD1. The source material was blood, either unsorted or a sorted T cell fraction (not recorded which). The sequence was obtained from a male donor with ankylosing spondylitis. The CDR3, as DNA: TGTGCCAGCAGTCCAGGGACAGGAGCGAGTGAAAAACTGTTTTTT. Translated, it gives CASSPGTGASEKLFF.